The 21 T cell receptor beta chains in this list originate from one sample, sequenced in a study of shared clonotypes between healthy human individuals. Produced via immunoSEQ multiplex PCR; TCRdb's table is partial and in-frame only. This table has about 2.1 million clones, 85% to 95% appearing once. Terminally differentiated effector memory CD45RA+ cells were left out of the naive CD8 fraction, which was CD45RO-negative and positively selected for CCR7. The sequenced sample consisted of naive CD8+ T cells from PBMCs. Every receptor here comes from a man between 18 and 29 years old in good health. Some clones in this sample may be carry-over from other donors' samples.

The chain links TRBV7-3 to TRBJ2-7; D possibly corresponds to TRBD1 (6 bases). V was shortened by 8 bases and J by 2 bases, with 13 bases between the two germline ends. Germline CDR1 and CDR2: SGHTA and FQGTGA. There are 13 residues in the CDR3. The chain's CDR3 is CASAQGSAYEQYF. DNA of the CDR3: TGTGCCAGCGCCCAGGGGAGTGCCTACGAGCAGTACTTC.

The chain carries TRBV27 and TRBJ2-2; D uncertain. Germline CDR1 and CDR2: MNHEY and SMNVEV (reference sequence). Trimming took off 1 base at V and 0 bases at J, with 12 bases between the two ends. The CDR3 sequence is 17 residues long. The CDR3 spells CASSLFPGSPNTGELFF. CDR3 in DNA: TGTGCCAGCAGTTTATTCCCCGGCTCCCCGAACACCGGGGAGCTGTTTTTT.

Details on this clone: Other DNA sequences in this sample translate to the same CDR3. The chain recombines TRBV28 with TRBJ2-1; 10 nucleotides agree with TRBD1. The germline gives CDR1 MDHEN, CDR2 SYDVKM. The CDR3 length is 14 residues. The J segment lost 7 bases and the V segment lost 6 bases, leaving 6 bases of the junction unmatched. The CDR3 loop reads CASSSGTGVNEQFF. The CDR3 DNA sequence: TGTGCCAGCAGCTCCGGGACAGGGGTGAATGAGCAGTTCTTC.

The DNA for the CDR3 is TGTGCCAGCAGCAGACTCCGGGACAGGGGCTACAATGAGCAGTTCTTC. This codes for CASSRLRDRGYNEQFF. This sequence joins TRBV14 and TRBJ2-1; 10 positions match TRBD1. The CDR3 totals 16 residues. V dropped 5 bases and J dropped 3; count of bases not matched to a gene: 7. Per germline, CDR1 SGHDN and CDR2 FVKESK.

V and J are TRBV28 and TRBJ2-5; D gene uncertain. CDR3 length equals 13 residues. Trimming pared 10 bases from V and 5 bases from J, leaving 17 bases between. Germline lookup yields CDR1 MDHEN and CDR2 SYDVKM. The CDR3 DNA reads as TGTGCCACAAGGCAGGCTCCGGAGGAGACCCAGTACTTC. Translated: CATRQAPEETQYF.

V gene TRBV7-3 combines with J gene TRBJ2-3; D could derive from TRBD1 or TRBD2 (5 bases each). This CDR3 is built from 15 residues. Trimming left V 5 bases short and J 2 bases short, with 14 bases between. Germline V CDR1 and CDR2: SGHTA, FQGTGA. CDR3 residues: CASSPTGTPTDTQYF. In DNA form, the CDR3 reads TGTGCCAGCAGCCCCACCGGGACGCCCACAGATACGCAGTATTTT.

The genes are TRBV5-6 and TRBJ1-6; TRBD1 might be the D (5 bases). Trimming took 0 bases from V and 4 from J, leaving 8 bases between them. Looked up from germline, CDR1 is SGHDT and CDR2 is YYEEEE. The CDR3 has 15 residues. The CDR3 loop reads CASSLGWGYNSPLHF. For the CDR3, the DNA is TGTGCCAGCAGCTTGGGTTGGGGGTATAATTCACCCCTCCACTTT. The full variable domain, with the rest looked up from reference TRBV5-6 and TRBJ1-6, is DAGVTQSPTHLIKTRGQQVTLRCSPKSGHDTVSWYQQALGQGPQFIFQYYEEEERQRGNFPDRFSGHQFPNYSSELNVNALLLGDSALYLCASSLGWGYNSPLHFGNGTRLTVT.

The gene calls are TRBV6-4 and TRBJ1-4; D remains unclear. The germline V gene has CDR1 MRHNA and CDR2 SNTAGT. Deletions cut 2 bases from V and 0 bases from J, with 13 bases between. The CDR3 loop spans 17 amino acids. CDR3 amino acids: CASSDRLDGTTNEKLFF. In DNA form, the CDR3 reads TGTGCCAGCAGTGACCGATTGGACGGGACAACTAATGAAAAACTGTTTTTT.

This clone came up once. The rearrangement uses TRBV19 and TRBJ2-2, with unresolved D. V shed 7 bases and J shed 1 base, with 10 bases lying between them. Germline CDR1 is LNHDA and CDR2 is SQIVND (reference sequence). The CDR3 covers 14 residues. The CDR3 DNA follows: TGTGCCAGTAAAGAACGAGGGAACACCGGGGAGCTGTTTTTT. Its protein product is CASKERGNTGELFF.

On this clone itself: The sample has other DNA sequences that encode this CDR3 too. In DNA form, the CDR3 reads TGTGCCAGCAGCGTAGCCGGGACAGGGTTTTACGAGCAGTACTTC. Its translation: CASSVAGTGFYEQYF. The V call is TRBV9, the J call TRBJ2-7; TRBD1 matches 9 bases. The CDR3 consists of 15 residues. J lost 4 bases, V lost 0 bases, and 5 bases had no gene match. CDR1 SGDLS and CDR2 YYNGEE come from the germline V gene. Complete variable domain (other parts from reference TRBV9 and TRBJ2-7): DSGVTQTPKHLITATGQRVTLRCSPRSGDLSVYWYQQSLDQGLQFLIQYYNGEERAKGNILERFSAQQFPDLHSELNLSSLELGDSALYFCASSVAGTGFYEQYFGPGTRLTVT.

The chain combines TRBV27 with TRBJ2-7; D tentatively reads TRBD1 or TRBD2 (5 bases each). This CDR3 has 14 amino acids. Trimming took off 0 bases at V and 4 bases at J, with 10 bases between the two ends. Per germline, CDR1 MNHEY and CDR2 SMNVEV (reference sequence). The CDR3 region is CASSLSNGGYEQYF. CDR3 bases: TGTGCCAGCAGTTTATCGAATGGGGGTTACGAGCAGTACTTC.

The V and J genes are TRBV18 and TRBJ2-7; no clear D gene. CDR1 KGHSH and CDR2 LQKENI come from the germline V gene. V was trimmed by 0 bases and J by 6 bases, leaving 18 bases between them. The CDR3 sequence is 16 residues long. This chain's CDR3 is CASSPPMGIRRFEQYF. The CDR3 nucleotides are TGTGCCAGCTCACCACCGATGGGGATTCGGCGGTTCGAGCAGTACTTC.

This chain connects TRBV27 to TRBJ2-7; possibly TRBD1 for D (6 bases). The CDR3 is made up of 16 amino acids. Trimming removed 5 bases at V and 0 bases at J, with 17 bases between. In germline, CDR1 is MNHEY, CDR2 SMNVEV (reference sequence). This CDR3 reads CASSPSTGHHSYEQYF. In DNA form, the CDR3 reads TGTGCCAGCAGTCCTTCCACGGGACACCACTCCTACGAGCAGTACTTC.

For this clone: This sample also contains other DNA sequences that code for the same CDR3. The chain joins TRBV27 to TRBJ2-7; D not certain. The CDR3 totals 11 residues. The germline V gene encodes CDR1 MNHEY and CDR2 SMNVEV (reference sequence). The V end lost 4 bases, the J end lost 5 bases, and 6 bases lay between the germline ends. This chain's CDR3 is CASSYAHEQYF. CDR3 nucleotide sequence: TGTGCCAGCAGTTACGCACACGAGCAGTACTTC.

The rearrangement joins TRBV7-2 to TRBJ2-1, with 9 bases identical to TRBD2. The CDR3 loop spans 13 amino acids. Germline V CDR1 and CDR2: SGHTA, FQGNSA. The junction had 15 bases not matched to a gene; V was cut back by 8 bases and J by 16 bases. In DNA, the CDR3 is TGTGCCAGCGGCGGGCTAGCGGGGCTCGGCAATTTCTTC. Translating gives CASGGLAGLGNFF.

V is TRBV6-5 and J is TRBJ2-7; weak D call: TRBD1 (5 bases). V gave up 11 bases and J gave up 6 bases, with 23 bases separating them. Germline V lookup: CDR1 MNHEY, CDR2 SVGAGI. The CDR3 is made up of 14 amino acids. The CDR3 DNA sequence: TGTGCCCCACCGACAGCTCTGTGCTTCAGCGAGCAGTACTTC. It encodes CAPPTALCFSEQYF.

The chain employs TRBV28 and TRBJ2-7; D possibly uses TRBD1 or TRBD2 (6 bases each). With 2 bases removed from V and 0 bases from J, the gap between germline ends came to 14 bases. Per the germline V gene, CDR1 is MDHEN and CDR2 is SYDVKM. The CDR3 length is 16 residues. CDR3 region: CASSLEGGRLSYEQYF. The CDR3 DNA is TGTGCCAGCAGTTTAGAAGGGGGGCGCCTCTCCTACGAGCAGTACTTC.

The genes are TRBV28 and TRBJ2-5; tentatively, D is TRBD1 (6 bases). With the DNA end fitting TRBJ2-7 better, the J assignment may be wrong. The CDR3 has 14 amino acids. Germline lookup yields CDR1 MDHEN and CDR2 SYDVKM. CDR3 amino acids: CASSLTGLEDEQYF. Written as DNA, the CDR3 is TGTGCCAGCAGTTTAACAGGGCTTGAGGACGAGCAGTACTTC.

Remarks on this clone: Other DNA sequences in the sample encode the same CDR3. This chain links TRBV29-1 with TRBJ1-2; D remains unclear. Germline CDR1 is SQVTM and CDR2 is ANQGSEA. The V gene lost 4 bases and the J gene lost 2 bases, with 8 bases spanning the gap. The CDR3 loop spans 12 amino acids. CDR3 DNA: TGCAGCGTTGTAACAGAGAACTATGGCTACACCTTC. This codes for CSVVTENYGYTF.

This clone was seen just once. The J gene is TRBJ2-7, the V gene TRBV11-3, with TRBD2 identical over 8 bases. This CDR3 has 16 residues. Per germline, CDR1 SGHNT and CDR2 YENEEA. Trimming cost V 3 bases and J 2 bases; bases outside gene matches: 9. The CDR3 reads CASSLERGWGPYEQYF. In DNA form, the CDR3 reads TGTGCCAGCAGCTTGGAGCGGGGGTGGGGACCCTACGAGCAGTACTTC.

V gene TRBV30 combines with J gene TRBJ2-5; 12 bases are shared with TRBD1. Germline lookup yields CDR1 GTSNPN and CDR2 SVGIG (reference sequence). V gave up 1 base and J gave up 2 bases; unmatched junction bases: 14. CDR3 length: 19 amino acids. CDR3 residues: CAWSEAFSGTGGTQETQYF. In nucleotides, the CDR3 is TGTGCCTGGAGTGAAGCTTTCAGTGGGACAGGGGGCACACAAGAGACCCAGTACTTC.